The clone carrying this TCR beta chain showed up just a few times. The antigen remains undetermined. The CDR3 is made up of 14 amino acids. With V trimmed by 5 bases and J by 9 bases, 9 bases remained unmatched. The sample originates from a study of T-cell reconstitution after alpha-beta-depleted transplantation in children. Points from the study as a whole: Alpha-beta T cells present about two months after transplant were reported to originate from several hundred expanded graft clones. By one year post-transplant, T-cell counts and diversity largely arose from T cells that were newly produced. Recipient T cells and thymic progenitors that survived were the source of the high TCRbeta diversity seen at day 60 in some patients.

During its preparation, the TCRbeta library received unique molecular identifiers. A single record per CDR3 protein comes from TCRdb applying MiXCR to the PCR reads. The table records about 200,000 distinct CDR3 sequences, roughly 18% of them present only once. The sample consisted of PBMCs, mostly from graft donor cells, taken 360 days after TCRalphabeta/CD19-depleted stem cell transplant. The chain couples TRBV12-3 or TRBV12-4 to TRBJ2-2; TRBD1 matches 7 bases. The source is a male patient under 10 years old who had a stem cell transplant for acute lymphoblastic leukemia, so the T cells may come from the graft donor. CDR3 nucleotide sequence: TGTGCCAGCAGTCCGGGACAGATGAATCGGGAGCTGTTTTTT. The encoded protein is CASSPGQMNRELFF.